This is a list of T cell receptor beta chains from one sample in a study of blood T cells in healthy people across ages. In TCRdb, the 5' RACE reads were re-called with MiXCR into one record per CDR3 protein. This sample has 850,000 to 950,000 distinct CDR3 sequences; 29% occur once, and the top ten carry around 15%. The sample taken for sequencing was blood. These receptors were collected from a woman of 80 years or more in good health. CDR3s include the opening cysteine and the closing phenylalanine or tryptophan. Each record gives: V gene, CDR3 protein.

TRBV6-2/TRBV6-3,CASSYGWRGAKETQYF
TRBV7-2,CASSPSGSNTGELFF
TRBV6-2/TRBV6-3,CASSPTGRQPQHF
TRBV6-2/TRBV6-3,CASSYGRRPLHF
TRBV4-3,CASSSGLWETQYF
TRBV3-1,CASSQGRWSGVLGETQYF
TRBV7-2,CASSLSGAGETQYF
TRBV9,CASSVEFTDTQYF
TRBV20-1,CSARTAVSFLTEAFF
TRBV10-3,CAITGSPPGEQYF
TRBV16,CASSQLEAGVNEQFF
TRBV3-1,CASRQLAGEQFF
TRBV6-2/TRBV6-3,CASSYAPADHNEELFF
TRBV5-5,CASNLVRGEAFF
TRBV30,CAWRGAALQQFF
TRBV7-9,CASGGYTDTQYF
TRBV7-9,CASSLVTGSSAGYTF
TRBV18,CASSPAVRYTQYF
TRBV11-1,CASSPPGRADEAFF
TRBV6-2/TRBV6-3,CASSYGNVNTEAFF
TRBV25-1,CTSSETGIAKNIQYF
TRBV7-2,CASSLERLAKNIQYF
TRBV7-2,CASSPQAGLYSSHYEQYF
TRBV4-3,CASSQEPDYRDTNSPLHF
TRBV20-1,CSASHSGGIDTQYF
TRBV10-2,CASSVEPRDSPLHF
TRBV5-5,CASSLEGRQFF
TRBV12-3/TRBV12-4,CASSSFGTPYNSPLHF
TRBV20-1,CSADARGNTGELFF
TRBV5-4,CASSLGLAGGPLYEQYF
TRBV6-1,CASSEVRGPYEQYF
TRBV29-1,CSVSQGPYGCTF
TRBV24-1,CATSGGQGNQPQHF
TRBV14,CASSQDRGTSFEQFF
TRBV9,CASSVAGTVTQETQYF
TRBV9,CASSVGGESGAFF
TRBV7-2,CASSLHRTGVEAFF
TRBV7-9,CASSSSGFNEQFF
TRBV7-2,CASSSMTANYGYTF
TRBV5-6,CASSLQGPAIVLTF
TRBV6-6,CASRYDRGPVYEQYF
TRBV6-2/TRBV6-3,CASMDRVYEQYF
TRBV20-1,CSALGTHQPQHF
TRBV5-1,CASSAPGQGNPDTQYF
TRBV20-1,CSAPNRGTTGGYTF
TRBV20-1,CSAIKGQGASGERFF
TRBV29-1,CSVEMMGTFYGYTF
TRBV4-3,CASSQDGGSSYEQYF
TRBV9,CASSATRAGGSYNEQFF
TRBV12-3/TRBV12-4,CAPLVQTGHYGYTF
TRBV24-1,CAISFPFTDTQYF
TRBV5-5,CASSLDRSLPYEQYF